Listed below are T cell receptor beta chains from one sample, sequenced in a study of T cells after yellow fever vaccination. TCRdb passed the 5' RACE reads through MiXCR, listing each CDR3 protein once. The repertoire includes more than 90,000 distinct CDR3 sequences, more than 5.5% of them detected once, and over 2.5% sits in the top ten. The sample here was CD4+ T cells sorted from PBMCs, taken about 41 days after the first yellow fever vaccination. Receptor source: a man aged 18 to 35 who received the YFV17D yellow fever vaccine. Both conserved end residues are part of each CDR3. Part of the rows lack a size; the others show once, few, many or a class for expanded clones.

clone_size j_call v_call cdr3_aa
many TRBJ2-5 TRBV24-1 CATSEPDRETQYF
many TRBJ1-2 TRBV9 CASSPSPGANYGYTF
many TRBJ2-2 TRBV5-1 CASSAPPGQPNTGELFF
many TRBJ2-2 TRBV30 CAWTQGANTGELFF
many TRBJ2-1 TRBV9 CASSGYRGVEQFF
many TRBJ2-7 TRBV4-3 CASSLRRSYEQYF
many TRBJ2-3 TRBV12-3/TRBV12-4 CASSLQGARFHTQYF
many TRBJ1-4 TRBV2 CASSLGQAVNEKLFF
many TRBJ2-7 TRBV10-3 CAISQGQANEQYF
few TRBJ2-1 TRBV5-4 CASSSGLAGGLNRNEQFF
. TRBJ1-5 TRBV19 CASSDRYQPQHF
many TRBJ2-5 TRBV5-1 CASSRTSSGETQYF
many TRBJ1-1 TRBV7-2 CASSLWQGNTEAFF
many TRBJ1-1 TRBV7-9 CASSSPWGNTEAFF